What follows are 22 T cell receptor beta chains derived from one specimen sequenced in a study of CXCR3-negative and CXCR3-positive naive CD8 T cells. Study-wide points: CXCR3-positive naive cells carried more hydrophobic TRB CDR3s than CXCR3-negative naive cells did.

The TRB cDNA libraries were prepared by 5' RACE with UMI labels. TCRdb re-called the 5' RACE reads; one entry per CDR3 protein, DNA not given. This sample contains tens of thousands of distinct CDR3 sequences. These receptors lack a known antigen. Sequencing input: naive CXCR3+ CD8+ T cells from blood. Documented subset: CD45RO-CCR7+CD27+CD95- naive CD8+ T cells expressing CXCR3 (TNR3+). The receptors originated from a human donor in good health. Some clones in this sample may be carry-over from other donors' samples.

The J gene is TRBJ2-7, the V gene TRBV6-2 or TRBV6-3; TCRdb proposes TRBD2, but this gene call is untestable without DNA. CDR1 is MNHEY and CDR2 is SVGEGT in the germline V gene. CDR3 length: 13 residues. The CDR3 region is CASSSAGGCEQYF.

The chain's CDR3 is CASGLPGGTEQYF. The J gene is TRBJ2-7, the V gene TRBV28; TCRdb's D call of TRBD1 is untestable without DNA. CDR1 and CDR2 from the germline V gene are MDHEN and SYDVKM. The CDR3 totals 13 residues.

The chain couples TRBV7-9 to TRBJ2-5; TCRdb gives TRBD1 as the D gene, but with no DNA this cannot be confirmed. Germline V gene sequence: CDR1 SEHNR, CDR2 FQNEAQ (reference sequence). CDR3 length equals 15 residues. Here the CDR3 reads CATSSPGTGGETQYF.

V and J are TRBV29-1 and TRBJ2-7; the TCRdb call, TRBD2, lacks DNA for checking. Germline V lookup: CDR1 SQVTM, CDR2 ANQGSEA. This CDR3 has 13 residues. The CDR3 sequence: CSVAWEAGYEQYF.

The CDR3 sequence is CASSLVSGTAGYTF. The chain couples TRBV28 to TRBJ1-2. The CDR3 has 14 residues. The germline gives CDR1 MDHEN, CDR2 SYDVKM.

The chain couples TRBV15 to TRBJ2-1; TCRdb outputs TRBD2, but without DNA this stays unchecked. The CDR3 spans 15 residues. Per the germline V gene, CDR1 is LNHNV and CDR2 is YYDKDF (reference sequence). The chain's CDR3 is CATSRVGSGYNEQFF.

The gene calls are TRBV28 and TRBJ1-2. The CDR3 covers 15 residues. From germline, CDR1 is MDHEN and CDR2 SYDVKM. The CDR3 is CASSFGTEIIYGYTF.

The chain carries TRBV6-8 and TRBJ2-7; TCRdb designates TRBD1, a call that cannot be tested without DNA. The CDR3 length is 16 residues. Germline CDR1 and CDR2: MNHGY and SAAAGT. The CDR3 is CASSLRSTGKAYEQYF.

Here the CDR3 reads CASSSPSRADYEQYF. The chain uses TRBV12-3 or TRBV12-4 and TRBJ2-7; TCRdb's D gene call, TRBD1, goes unchecked for lack of DNA. The CDR3 consists of 15 residues.

The CDR3 reads CSARERRGFGYGYTF. The chain employs TRBV20-1 and TRBJ1-2; without DNA, the TCRdb call of TRBD1 cannot be checked. Germline CDR1 and CDR2: DFQATT and SNEGSKA (reference sequence). This CDR3 is built from 15 residues.

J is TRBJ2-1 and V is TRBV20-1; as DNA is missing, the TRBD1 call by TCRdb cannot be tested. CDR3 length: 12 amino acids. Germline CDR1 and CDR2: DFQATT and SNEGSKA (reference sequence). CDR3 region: CSGQDSYNEQFF.

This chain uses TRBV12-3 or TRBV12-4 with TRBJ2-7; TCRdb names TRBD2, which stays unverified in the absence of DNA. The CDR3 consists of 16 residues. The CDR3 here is CASSSRTAGGQYEQYF.

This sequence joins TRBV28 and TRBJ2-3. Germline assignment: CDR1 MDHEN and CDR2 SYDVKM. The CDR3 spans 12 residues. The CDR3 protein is CASSPQVSPQYF.

The CDR3 reads CASSQITGGKETQYF. The rearrangement uses TRBV7-8 and TRBJ2-5; TCRdb's assignment of TRBD1 cannot be checked, as there is no DNA. The CDR3 is 15 amino acids. CDR1 SGHVS and CDR2 FQNEAQ come from the germline V gene.

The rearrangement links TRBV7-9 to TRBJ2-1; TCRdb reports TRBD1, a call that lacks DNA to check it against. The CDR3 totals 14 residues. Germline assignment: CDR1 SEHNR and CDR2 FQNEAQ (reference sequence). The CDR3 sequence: CASNHPGPNNEQFF.

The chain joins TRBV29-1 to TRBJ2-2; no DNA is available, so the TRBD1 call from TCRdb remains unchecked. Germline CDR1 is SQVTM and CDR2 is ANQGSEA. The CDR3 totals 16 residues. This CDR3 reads CSVELTGEGVTGELFF.

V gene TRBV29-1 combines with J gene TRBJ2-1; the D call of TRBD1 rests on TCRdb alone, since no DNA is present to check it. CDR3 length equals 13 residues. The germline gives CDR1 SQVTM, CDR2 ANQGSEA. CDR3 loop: CSVETGGWNEQFF.

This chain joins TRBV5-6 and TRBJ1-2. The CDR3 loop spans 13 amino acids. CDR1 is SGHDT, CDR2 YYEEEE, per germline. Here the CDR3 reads CASSLVDTDGYTF.

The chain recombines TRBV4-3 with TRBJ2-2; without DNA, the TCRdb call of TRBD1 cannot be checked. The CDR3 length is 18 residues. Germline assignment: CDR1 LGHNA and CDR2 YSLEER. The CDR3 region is CASSQDPIGTRDTGELFF.

The CDR3 loop is CASSLFPSGNNEQFF. The V call is TRBV27, the J call TRBJ2-1; TCRdb calls TRBD2, which cannot be checked without DNA. The length of the CDR3 is 15 residues. The germline V gene encodes CDR1 MNHEY and CDR2 SMNVEV (reference sequence).

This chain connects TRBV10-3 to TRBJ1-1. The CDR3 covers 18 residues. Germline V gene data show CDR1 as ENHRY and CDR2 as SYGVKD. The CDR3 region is CAISESSNRQPRDTEAFF.

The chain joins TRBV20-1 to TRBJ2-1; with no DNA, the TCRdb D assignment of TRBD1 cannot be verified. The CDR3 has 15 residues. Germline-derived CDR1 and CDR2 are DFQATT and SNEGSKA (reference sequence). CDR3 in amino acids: CSASSDPGGYNEQFF.